Presented here are 29 T cell receptor beta chains from one specimen sequenced in a study of T cells in Graves' hyperthyroidism and ophthalmopathy. There were TCR beta CDR3 regions amplified from RNA transcripts. First-round RT-PCR targeting the TCR CDR3 was performed with the HTBI primer set. TCRdb passed the multiplex PCR reads through MiXCR, listing each CDR3 protein once. The sample comprises over 350,000 distinct CDR3 sequences, over 12% of which are singletons, and under 30% rests with the top ten. Sequences were obtained from blood. All receptors derive from a man between 50 and 59 years old with Graves' ophthalmopathy.

This clonotype has ten or more counts. The V gene is TRBV2, the J gene TRBJ2-1; TRBD2 matches 11 bases. Germline-derived CDR1 and CDR2 are SNHLY and FYNNEI. The CDR3 totals 15 residues. V shed 7 bases, J shed 2 bases, and the junction held 4 bases outside the gene matches. The CDR3 DNA reads TGTGCCAGCAACAAACTAGCGGGAGCCTACAATGAGCAGTTCTTC. It yields the protein CASNKLAGAYNEQFF.

The chain carries TRBV7-6 and TRBJ1-1, with D tentatively TRBD1 (5 bases). Germline-derived CDR1 and CDR2 are SGHVS and FNYEAQ. Trimming cost V 5 bases and J 1 base, with 14 bases left between them. The CDR3 is 15 residues long. The CDR3 bases are TGTGCCAGCAGCCCGAGGGGAGCACCGAACACTGAAGCTTTCTTT. Protein sequence: CASSPRGAPNTEAFF.

The sample holds a few counts of this clonotype. The chain joins TRBV30 to TRBJ2-7; 10 nucleotides match TRBD1. The germline gives CDR1 GTSNPN, CDR2 SVGIG (reference sequence). The J segment lost 3 bases and the V segment lost 3 bases, leaving 17 bases of the junction unmatched. This CDR3 comprises 18 residues. The CDR3 reads CAWSGQGQGGRGIYEQYF. In DNA form, the CDR3 reads TGTGCCTGGAGCGGACAAGGACAGGGGGGACGCGGTATCTACGAGCAGTACTTC.

The V call is TRBV14, the J call TRBJ1-1; no reliable D call. This CDR3 has 11 amino acids. V was cut by 5 bases and J by 10 bases, with 11 bases left in between. CDR1 is SGHDN and CDR2 is FVKESK in the germline V gene. The CDR3 coding sequence is TGTGCCAGCAGCTCAACTACACGAGCTTTCTTT. Translated, it gives CASSSTTRAFF.

The rearrangement joins TRBV7-8 to TRBJ2-5; 15 positions match TRBD2. Germline lookup yields CDR1 SGHVS and CDR2 FQNEAQ. The CDR3 extends over 21 amino acids. The trim removed 3 bases at V and 0 bases at J, leaving 14 bases unmatched. CDR3 coding DNA: TGTGCCAGCAGCTTGGCCCCGGGACTAGCGGGAGGCCCCACCAACCAAGAGACCCAGTACTTC. This sequence encodes CASSLAPGLAGGPTNQETQYF. Full variable domain (remainder filled in from reference TRBV7-8 and TRBJ2-5): GAGVSQSPRYKVAKRGQDVALRCDPISGHVSLFWYQQALGQGPEFLTYFQNEAQLDKSGLPSDRFFAERPEGSVSTLKIQRTQQEDSAVYLCASSLAPGLAGGPTNQETQYFGPGTRLLVL.

The chain is built from TRBV5-1 and TRBJ2-3; 7 bases agree with TRBD1. Losses at the gene ends were 5 bases for V and 5 bases for J; bases not matched to a gene: 8. The CDR3 has 14 residues. Germline V gene lookup returns CDR1 SGHRS and CDR2 YFSETQ. The DNA of the CDR3 is TGCGCCAGCAGTAGTACAGGGGTTGGAGATACGCAGTATTTT. Translating it yields CASSSTGVGDTQYF.

This clonotype occurred a few times. V and J are TRBV24-1 and TRBJ2-5; TRBD1 agrees at 8 bases. Trimming at V came to 7 bases and at J to 5 bases, leaving 5 bases not matched to a gene. Germline V lookup: CDR1 KGHDR, CDR2 SFDVKD. This CDR3 has 13 residues. The DNA for the CDR3 is TGTGCCACCAGGGACAGGGATTCGGAGACCCAGTACTTC. Residues: CATRDRDSETQYF.

This clonotype appeared many times. V is TRBV5-1 and J is TRBJ2-1, with 8 bases that match TRBD2. V lost 0 bases, J lost 4 bases, and 6 bases stayed unmatched. There are 16 residues in the CDR3. Looked up from germline, CDR1 is SGHRS and CDR2 is YFSETQ. For the CDR3, the DNA is TGCGCCAGCAGCTTGGGGGGCGGGAGGCAGTACAATGAGCAGTTCTTC. Translated: CASSLGGGRQYNEQFF.

This clonotype occurred many times. This rearrangement joins TRBV6-6 to TRBJ2-7; either TRBD1 or TRBD2 may fit D (5 bases each). The CDR3 has 15 amino acids. Trimming pared 0 bases from V and 6 bases from J, leaving 15 bases between. CDR1 is MNHNY, CDR2 SVGAGI, per germline (reference sequence). Here the CDR3 reads CASSYSWDRMGEQYF. CDR3 in DNA: TGTGCCAGCAGTTACTCATGGGACCGAATGGGCGAGCAGTACTTC.

With regard to this clonotype: Germline and junction disagree at one end, which may indicate a read error. CDR3 coding DNA: TGTGTCAGCAGAACACTAAGCTCCTACGAGCAGTACTTC. Its translation is CVSRTLSSYEQYF. The V and J genes are TRBV6-1 and TRBJ2-7; D not certain. The germline V gene has CDR1 MNHNS and CDR2 SASEGT. The CDR3 is 13 residues long.

This clonotype was detected many times. The J gene is TRBJ2-3, the V gene TRBV11-2, with TRBD2 matching over 9 bases. The CDR3 covers 15 residues. Germline V gives CDR1 SGHAT, CDR2 FQNNGV. V trimming: 3 bases; J trimming: 1 base; junction bases outside the gene matches: 2. The CDR3 DNA follows: TGTGCCAGCAGCTTTCGCGGGAGGGGCACAGATACGCAGTATTTT. It specifies CASSFRGRGTDTQYF.

Many counts were recorded for this clonotype. The rearrangement joins TRBV27 to TRBJ1-4, with D possibly TRBD1 on 5 matching bases. CDR3 length: 14 amino acids. Trimming took 6 bases from V and 6 from J, leaving 14 bases between them. Germline-derived CDR1 and CDR2 are MNHEY and SMNVEV (reference sequence). The CDR3 DNA sequence: TGTGCCAGCAGGCGGAGGGGTTCGGATGAAAAACTGTTTTTT. Translation: CASRRRGSDEKLFF.

This clonotype was counted at least ten times. The V and J genes are TRBV20-1 and TRBJ2-3; 9 bases agree with TRBD1. Germline V gene sequence: CDR1 DFQATT, CDR2 SNEGSKA (reference sequence). The V segment lost 6 bases and the J segment 3 bases; nucleotides outside the gene matches: 7. CDR3 length: 14 residues. The CDR3 spells CSAAQGARTDTQYF. The CDR3 region has the DNA TGCAGTGCGGCACAGGGGGCGCGGACAGATACGCAGTATTTT.

This clonotype has at least ten counts. This chain connects TRBV19 to TRBJ1-1, with D unclear. The germline V gene encodes CDR1 LNHDA and CDR2 SQIVND (reference sequence). The CDR3 is made up of 14 amino acids. The germline V and J ends were trimmed by 5 bases and 4 bases, with 14 bases remaining between them. The CDR3 nucleotides read TGTGCCAGTAGTTTTGGTTGGGTGGGCACTGAAGCTTTCTTT. Its translation is CASSFGWVGTEAFF. The full variable domain, in which reference TRBV19 and TRBJ1-1 provide the parts outside the CDR3, is DGGITQSPKYLFRKEGQNVTLSCEQNLNHDAMYWYRQDPGQGLRLIYYSQIVNDFQKGDIAEGYSVSREKKESFPLTVTSAQKNPTAFYLCASSFGWVGTEAFFGQGTRLTVV.

This clonotype was seen at least ten times. The chain couples TRBV11-2 to TRBJ1-2; maybe TRBD1 (6 bases). Trimming cost V 0 bases and J 4 bases, with 9 bases left between them. Germline CDR1 is SGHAT and CDR2 is FQNNGV. The CDR3 is made up of 14 amino acids. The CDR3 is CASSLEGGGYGYTF. For the CDR3, the DNA is TGTGCCAGCAGCTTAGAGGGAGGGGGCTATGGCTACACCTTC. Combining the CDR3 with reference TRBV11-2 and TRBJ1-2 gives the whole variable domain EAGVAQSPRYKIIEKRQSVAFWCNPISGHATLYWYQQILGQGPKLLIQFQNNGVVDDSQLPKDRFSAERLKGVDSTLKIQPAKLEDSAVYLCASSLEGGGYGYTFGSGTRLTVV.

Ten or more counts support this clonotype. This chain uses TRBV29-1 with TRBJ1-1; 8 bases line up with TRBD1. The junction had 8 bases not matched to a gene; V was cut back by 6 bases and J by 5 bases. The CDR3 contains 13 residues. CDR1 is SQVTM and CDR2 is ANQGSEA in the germline V gene. CDR3 nucleotide sequence: TGCAGCGTCAGGACAGGGTCTTATACTGAAGCTTTCTTT. Translating it yields CSVRTGSYTEAFF.

This clonotype was seen a handful of times. The V call is TRBV6-1, the J call TRBJ1-6, with D uncertain. V was pared by 7 bases and J by 8 bases, with 9 bases between. Germline loops: CDR1 MNHNS, CDR2 SASEGT. The CDR3 runs 12 residues. CDR3 region: CASTGRYSPLHF. The DNA for the CDR3 is TGTGCCAGCACTGGGAGATATTCACCCCTCCACTTT.

At least ten counts were recorded for this clonotype. The CDR3 DNA reads TGTGCCAGCAGCTTGACTAGCGGGAGCCGGTACAATGAGCAGTTCTTC. Its translation: CASSLTSGSRYNEQFF. The chain couples TRBV5-6 to TRBJ2-1; 11 bases align to TRBD2. V lost 1 base and J lost 4; bases outside the gene matches: 4. The CDR3 runs 16 residues. From germline, CDR1 is SGHDT and CDR2 YYEEEE.

This clonotype has just a few counts. V gene TRBV9 combines with J gene TRBJ2-1, with TRBD1 as a possible D gene (6 bases). The CDR3 covers 14 residues. Germline lookup yields CDR1 SGDLS and CDR2 YYNGEE. Trimming cost V 2 bases and J 8 bases, with 14 bases left between them. The CDR3 DNA follows: TGTGCCAGCAGCGTTCAGGGGTGGGATGATGAGCAGTTCTTC. Translation: CASSVQGWDDEQFF.

This clonotype appeared many times. The chain couples TRBV20-1 to TRBJ2-1; TRBD1 matches at 10 bases. From germline, CDR1 is DFQATT and CDR2 SNEGSKA (reference sequence). With V trimmed by 0 bases and J by 3 bases, 5 bases remained unmatched. This CDR3 spans 16 amino acids. CDR3 nucleotide sequence: TGCAGTGCTAGAGATTTAGGGACAGGGGACTACAATGAGCAGTTCTTC. Protein: CSARDLGTGDYNEQFF.

This clonotype was observed at least ten times. The chain employs TRBV5-1 and TRBJ1-5; the D gene is possibly TRBD1 (6 bases). This CDR3 is built from 15 residues. Trimming shortened V by 0 bases and J by 2 bases, and 9 bases separated the two germline ends. Germline V gives CDR1 SGHRS, CDR2 YFSETQ. The CDR3 protein is CASSLDAGGNQPQHF. In DNA, the CDR3 is TGCGCCAGCAGCTTGGATGCAGGGGGCAATCAGCCCCAGCATTTT.

This clonotype showed up many times. This chain joins TRBV20-1 and TRBJ1-1; D is unclear. This CDR3 is 14 amino acids long. V lost 2 bases to trimming and J lost 1 base, with 11 bases between them. Germline V gene sequence: CDR1 DFQATT, CDR2 SNEGSKA (reference sequence). This CDR3 reads CSARKASENTEAFF. CDR3 nucleotide sequence: TGCAGTGCTAGAAAAGCATCGGAGAACACTGAAGCTTTCTTT.

This clonotype was detected many times. This chain uses TRBV12-3 or TRBV12-4 with TRBJ1-2, with D possibly TRBD1 on 6 matching bases. V was cut by 3 bases and J by 4 bases, with 12 bases left in between. The CDR3 is made up of 14 amino acids. CDR3 residues: CASSLRSDSYGYTF. CDR3 nucleotides: TGTGCCAGCAGTTTGAGATCGGACAGCTATGGCTACACCTTC.

There are many counts of this clonotype. V gene TRBV20-1 combines with J gene TRBJ1-1; D is unclear. The CDR3 is 18 residues long. Trimming removed 0 bases at V and 6 bases at J, with 26 bases between. Germline V gene sequence: CDR1 DFQATT, CDR2 SNEGSKA (reference sequence). CDR3: CSARDLRAGLPKVAEAFF. The CDR3 coding sequence is TGCAGTGCTAGAGATTTAAGAGCCGGCTTACCAAAAGTGGCTGAAGCTTTCTTT.

This sequence joins TRBV4-1 and TRBJ2-3; 11 nucleotides agree with TRBD2. The CDR3 loop spans 15 amino acids. Germline V lookup: CDR1 MGHRA, CDR2 YSYEKL. Trimming took 5 bases from V and 6 from J; bases not matched to a gene: 7. The CDR3 here is CASSSTGLAVDTQYF. The CDR3 DNA reads as TGCGCCAGCAGCTCCACGGGACTAGCGGTGGATACGCAGTATTTT.

This clonotype was detected many times. This chain uses TRBV27 with TRBJ2-7; 9 nucleotides align to TRBD2. Germline V lookup: CDR1 MNHEY, CDR2 SMNVEV (reference sequence). The CDR3 spans 16 residues. Trimming took 7 bases from V and 3 from J; bases not matched to a gene: 13. The CDR3 region has the DNA TGTGCCAGCACCCCCATGGCGGGAGGGGGGGTCTACGAGCAGTACTTC. It encodes CASTPMAGGGVYEQYF.

This chain connects TRBV5-1 to TRBJ2-4; TRBD2 matches at 8 bases. The CDR3 length is 16 residues. Germline values: CDR1 SGHRS, CDR2 YFSETQ. Germline trimming cut 0 bases from V and 3 bases from J; bases unmatched to any gene: 5. The chain's CDR3 is CASSLELRGGKNIQYF. DNA for the CDR3: TGCGCCAGCAGCTTGGAACTCCGGGGGGGCAAAAACATTCAGTACTTC. Full variable domain (rest looked up from reference TRBV5-1 and TRBJ2-4): KAGVTQTPRYLIKTRGQQVTLSCSPISGHRSVSWYQQTPGQGLQFLFEYFSETQRNKGNFPGRFSGRQFSNSRSEMNVSTLELGDSALYLCASSLELRGGKNIQYFGAGTRLSVL.

The chain joins TRBV6-1 to TRBJ1-4; TRBD1 agrees at 7 bases. With V trimmed by 5 bases and J by 8 bases, 8 bases remained unmatched. CDR3 length: 14 residues. The germline V gene has CDR1 MNHNS and CDR2 SASEGT. CDR3 sequence (DNA): TGTGCCAGCAGTAGCAGGGGGAAGGGGGAAAAACTGTTTTTT. This encodes CASSSRGKGEKLFF.

The chain uses TRBV7-2 and TRBJ2-7; D is unclear. CDR1 is SGHTA, CDR2 FQGNSA, per germline. V was trimmed by 1 base and J by 4 bases, leaving 5 bases between them. The CDR3 runs 12 residues. The CDR3 loop reads CASSLEPYEQYF. The CDR3, as DNA: TGTGCCAGCAGCTTAGAACCTTACGAGCAGTACTTC.